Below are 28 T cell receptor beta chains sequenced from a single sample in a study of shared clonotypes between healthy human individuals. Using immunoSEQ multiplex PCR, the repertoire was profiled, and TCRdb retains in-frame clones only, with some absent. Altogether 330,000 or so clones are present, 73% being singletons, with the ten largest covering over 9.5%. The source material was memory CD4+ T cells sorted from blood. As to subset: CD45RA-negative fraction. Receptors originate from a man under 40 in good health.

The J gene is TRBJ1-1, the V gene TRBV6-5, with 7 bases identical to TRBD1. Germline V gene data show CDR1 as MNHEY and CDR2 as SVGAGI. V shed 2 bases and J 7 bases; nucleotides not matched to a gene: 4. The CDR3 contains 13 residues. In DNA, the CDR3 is TGTGCCAGCAGTTACCGGACAGGCAATGAAGCTTTCTTT. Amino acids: CASSYRTGNEAFF.

The CDR3 DNA sequence: TGTGCCAGCAGCCCTGGACAGGGTCAGCCCCAGCATTTT. Translating it yields CASSPGQGQPQHF. The chain uses TRBV9 and TRBJ1-5; 8 bases match TRBD1. This CDR3 comprises 13 residues. With V trimmed by 4 bases and J by 6 bases, 3 bases remained unmatched. Germline CDR1 and CDR2: SGDLS and YYNGEE.

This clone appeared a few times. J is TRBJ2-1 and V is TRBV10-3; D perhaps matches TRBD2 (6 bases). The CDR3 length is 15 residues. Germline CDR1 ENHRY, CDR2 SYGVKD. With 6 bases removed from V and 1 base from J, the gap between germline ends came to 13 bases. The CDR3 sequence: CAIREPGGSYNEQFF. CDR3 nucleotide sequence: TGTGCCATCAGGGAGCCCGGAGGGTCCTACAATGAGCAGTTCTTC.

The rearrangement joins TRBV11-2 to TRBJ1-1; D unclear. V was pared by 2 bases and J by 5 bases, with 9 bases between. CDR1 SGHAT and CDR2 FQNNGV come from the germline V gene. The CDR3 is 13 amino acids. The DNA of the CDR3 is TGTGCCAGCAGCTTATTACGGGATACTGAAGCTTTCTTT. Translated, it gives CASSLLRDTEAFF.

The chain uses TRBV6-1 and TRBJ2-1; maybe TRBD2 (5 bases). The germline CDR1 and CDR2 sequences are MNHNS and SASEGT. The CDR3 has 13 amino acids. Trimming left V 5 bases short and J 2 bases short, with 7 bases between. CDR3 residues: CASSSGTYNEQFF. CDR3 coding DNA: TGTGCCAGCAGTTCCGGGACCTACAATGAGCAGTTCTTC.

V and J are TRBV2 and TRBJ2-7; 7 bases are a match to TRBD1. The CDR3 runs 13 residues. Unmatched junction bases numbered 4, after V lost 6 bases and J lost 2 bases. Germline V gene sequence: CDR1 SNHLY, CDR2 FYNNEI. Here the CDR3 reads CASSSDRAYEQYF. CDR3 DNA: TGTGCCAGCAGCTCCGACAGGGCCTACGAGCAGTACTTC.

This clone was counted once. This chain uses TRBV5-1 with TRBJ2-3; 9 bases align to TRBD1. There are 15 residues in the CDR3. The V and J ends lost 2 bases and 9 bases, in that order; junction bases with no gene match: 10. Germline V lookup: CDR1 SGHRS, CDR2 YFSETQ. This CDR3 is CASSFRQGEWSTQYF. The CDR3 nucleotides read TGCGCCAGCAGCTTCCGACAGGGGGAGTGGTCCACGCAGTATTTT.

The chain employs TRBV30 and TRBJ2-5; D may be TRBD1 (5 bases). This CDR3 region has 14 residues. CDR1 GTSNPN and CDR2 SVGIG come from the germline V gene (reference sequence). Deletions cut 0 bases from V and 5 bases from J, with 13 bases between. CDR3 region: CAWSVGRRQETQYF. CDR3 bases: TGTGCCTGGAGTGTAGGCAGGCGACAGGAGACCCAGTACTTC.

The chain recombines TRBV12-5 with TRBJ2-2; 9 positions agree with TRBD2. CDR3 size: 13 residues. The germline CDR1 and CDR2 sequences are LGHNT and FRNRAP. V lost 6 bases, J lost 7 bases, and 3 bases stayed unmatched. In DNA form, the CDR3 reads TGTGCTAGTGGGCTAGCGGGGAACGGGGAGCTGTTTTTT. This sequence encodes CASGLAGNGELFF.

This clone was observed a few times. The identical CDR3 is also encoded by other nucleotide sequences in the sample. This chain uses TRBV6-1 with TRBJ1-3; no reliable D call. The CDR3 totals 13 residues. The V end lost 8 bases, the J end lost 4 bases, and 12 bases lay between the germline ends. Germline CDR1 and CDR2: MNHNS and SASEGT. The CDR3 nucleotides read TGTGCCAGCGGACCGAATAGCGGAAACACCATATATTTT. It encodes CASGPNSGNTIYF.

DNA of the CDR3: TGTGCCAGCAGCCCGCGACTAGCGGGGGGGGCCTACGAGCAGTACTTC. Its translation is CASSPRLAGGAYEQYF. V is TRBV5-4 and J is TRBJ2-7, with 14 nucleotides matching TRBD2. Germline V gene lookup returns CDR1 SGHNT and CDR2 YYREEE (reference sequence). The length of the CDR3 is 16 residues. Losses at the gene ends were 4 bases for V and 2 bases for J; bases not matched to a gene: 5.

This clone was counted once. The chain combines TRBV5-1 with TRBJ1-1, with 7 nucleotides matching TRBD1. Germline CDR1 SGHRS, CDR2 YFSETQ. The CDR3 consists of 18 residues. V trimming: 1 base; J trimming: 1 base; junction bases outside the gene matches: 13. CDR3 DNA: TGCGCCAGCAGCTTGTGGTACAGAGAAGGGGGCCGGAACACTGAAGCTTTCTTT. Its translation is CASSLWYREGGRNTEAFF.

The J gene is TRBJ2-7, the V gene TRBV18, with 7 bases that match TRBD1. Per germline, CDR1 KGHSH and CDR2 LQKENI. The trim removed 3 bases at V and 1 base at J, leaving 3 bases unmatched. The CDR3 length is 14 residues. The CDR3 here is CASSPDRTSYEQYF. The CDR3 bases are TGTGCCAGCTCACCGGACAGGACGTCCTACGAGCAGTACTTC.

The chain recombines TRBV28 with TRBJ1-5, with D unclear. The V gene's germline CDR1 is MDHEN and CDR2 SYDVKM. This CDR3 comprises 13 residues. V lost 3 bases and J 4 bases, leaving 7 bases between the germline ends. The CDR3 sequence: CASSFVQNQPQHF. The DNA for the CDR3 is TGTGCCAGCAGTTTTGTACAGAATCAGCCCCAGCATTTT.

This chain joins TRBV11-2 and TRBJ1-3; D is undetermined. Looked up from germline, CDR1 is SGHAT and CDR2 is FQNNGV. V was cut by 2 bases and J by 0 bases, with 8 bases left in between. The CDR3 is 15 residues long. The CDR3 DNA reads TGTGCCAGCAGCTTAACTCTTGGCTCTGGAAACACCATATATTTT. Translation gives CASSLTLGSGNTIYF. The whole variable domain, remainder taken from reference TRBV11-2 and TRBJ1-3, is EAGVAQSPRYKIIEKRQSVAFWCNPISGHATLYWYQQILGQGPKLLIQFQNNGVVDDSQLPKDRFSAERLKGVDSTLKIQPAKLEDSAVYLCASSLTLGSGNTIYFGEGSWLTVV.

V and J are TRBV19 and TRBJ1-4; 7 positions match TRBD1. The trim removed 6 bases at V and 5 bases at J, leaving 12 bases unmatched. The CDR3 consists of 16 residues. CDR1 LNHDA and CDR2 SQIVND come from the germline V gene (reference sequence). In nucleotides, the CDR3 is TGTGCCAGTAGACTCGGGATGGGGACAGAGAATGAAAAACTGTTTTTT. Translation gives CASRLGMGTENEKLFF. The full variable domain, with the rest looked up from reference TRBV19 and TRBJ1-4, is DGGITQSPKYLFRKEGQNVTLSCEQNLNHDAMYWYRQDPGQGLRLIYYSQIVNDFQKGDIAEGYSVSREKKESFPLTVTSAQKNPTAFYLCASRLGMGTENEKLFFGSGTQLSVL.

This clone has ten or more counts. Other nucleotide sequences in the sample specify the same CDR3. In DNA form, the CDR3 reads TGTGCCAGCAGCTTGTCAGGGGCGGCCGGGGAGCTGTTTTTT. Translating it yields CASSLSGAAGELFF. The chain links TRBV11-2 to TRBJ2-2; a weak D match, TRBD1 (6 bases). This CDR3 region has 14 residues. Germline CDR1 SGHAT, CDR2 FQNNGV. V gave up 3 bases and J gave up 6 bases, with 11 bases separating them.

Here the CDR3 reads CASSRGTSSYNEQFF. In nucleotides, the CDR3 is TGTGCCAGCAGCAGAGGGACTAGCTCCTACAATGAGCAGTTCTTC. The chain has TRBV14 and TRBJ2-1; 8 bases align to TRBD2. This CDR3 contains 15 residues. J lost 0 bases, V lost 5 bases, and 3 bases had no gene match. Germline lookup yields CDR1 SGHDN and CDR2 FVKESK.

The CDR3 DNA reads as TGTGCCAGCAGAGGACAGCTCCTGACCTACGAGCAGTACTTC. Protein sequence: CASRGQLLTYEQYF. This chain links TRBV28 with TRBJ2-7; D may be TRBD1 (6 bases). CDR1 MDHEN and CDR2 SYDVKM come from the germline V gene. CDR3 length: 14 amino acids. The ends were cut back, 6 bases at V and 2 bases at J, with 14 bases in the middle. Full variable domain (outside the CDR3, taken from reference TRBV28 and TRBJ2-7): DVKVTQSSRYLVKRTGEKVFLECVQDMDHENMFWYRQDPGLGLRLIYFSYDVKMKEKGDIPEGYSVSREKKERFSLILESASTNQTSMYLCASRGQLLTYEQYFGPGTRLTVT.

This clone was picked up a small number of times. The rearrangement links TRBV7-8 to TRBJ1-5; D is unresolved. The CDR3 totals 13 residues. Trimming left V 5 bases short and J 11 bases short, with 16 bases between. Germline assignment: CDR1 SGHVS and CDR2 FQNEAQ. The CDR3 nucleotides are TGTGCCAGCAGCCCACAGTATGGTTCGACCCAGCATTTT. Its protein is CASSPQYGSTQHF.

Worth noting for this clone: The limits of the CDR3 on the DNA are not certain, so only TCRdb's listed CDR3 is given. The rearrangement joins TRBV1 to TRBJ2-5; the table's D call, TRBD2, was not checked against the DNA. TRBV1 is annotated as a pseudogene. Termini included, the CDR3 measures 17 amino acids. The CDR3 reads CTSSQDWASGTQETQYF.

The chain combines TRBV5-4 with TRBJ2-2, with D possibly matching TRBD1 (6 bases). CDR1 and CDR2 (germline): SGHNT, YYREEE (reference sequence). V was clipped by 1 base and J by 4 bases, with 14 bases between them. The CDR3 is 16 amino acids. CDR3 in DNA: TGTGCCAGCAGCTTGTTCAGGGGAAAAGGCACCGGGGAGCTGTTTTTT. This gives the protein CASSLFRGKGTGELFF.

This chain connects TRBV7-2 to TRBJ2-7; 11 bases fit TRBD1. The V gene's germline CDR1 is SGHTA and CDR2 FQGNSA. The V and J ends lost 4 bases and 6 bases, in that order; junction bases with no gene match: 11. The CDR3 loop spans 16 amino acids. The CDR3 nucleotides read TGTGCCAGCAGCTGGTCCCGGACAGGGGGCAATTTCGAGCAGTACTTC. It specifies CASSWSRTGGNFEQYF.

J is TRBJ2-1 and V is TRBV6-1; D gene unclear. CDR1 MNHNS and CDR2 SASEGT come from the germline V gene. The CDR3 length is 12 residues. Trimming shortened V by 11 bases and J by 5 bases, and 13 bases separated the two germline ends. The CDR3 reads CACWGTDNEQFF. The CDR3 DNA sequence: TGTGCCTGCTGGGGTACCGACAATGAGCAGTTCTTC.

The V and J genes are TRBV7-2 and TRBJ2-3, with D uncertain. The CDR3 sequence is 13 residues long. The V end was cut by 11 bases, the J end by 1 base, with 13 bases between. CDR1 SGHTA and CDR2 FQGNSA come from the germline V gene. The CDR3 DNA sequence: TGTGCCTGTCGTGGCACCGGCACAGATACGCAGTATTTT. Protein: CACRGTGTDTQYF. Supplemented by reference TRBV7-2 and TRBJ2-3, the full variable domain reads GAGVSQSPSNKVTEKGKDVELRCDPISGHTALYWYRQSLGQGLEFLIYFQGNSAPDKSGLPSDRFSAERTGGSVSTLTIQRTQQEDSAVYLCACRGTGTDTQYFGPGTRLTVL.

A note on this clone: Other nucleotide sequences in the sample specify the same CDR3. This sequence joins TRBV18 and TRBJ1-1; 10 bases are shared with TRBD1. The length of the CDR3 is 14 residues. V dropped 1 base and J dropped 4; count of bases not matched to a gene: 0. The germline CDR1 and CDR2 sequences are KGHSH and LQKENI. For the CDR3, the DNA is TGTGCCAGCTCACCACGGACAGGGGGCACTGAAGCTTTCTTT. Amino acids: CASSPRTGGTEAFF.

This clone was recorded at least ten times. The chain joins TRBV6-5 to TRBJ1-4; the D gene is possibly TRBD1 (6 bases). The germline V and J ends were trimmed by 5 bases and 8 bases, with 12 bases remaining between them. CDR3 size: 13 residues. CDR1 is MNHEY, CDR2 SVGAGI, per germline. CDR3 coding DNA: TGTGCCAGCAGTAATCAGGGGAGGGAAAAACTGTTTTTT. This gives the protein CASSNQGREKLFF.

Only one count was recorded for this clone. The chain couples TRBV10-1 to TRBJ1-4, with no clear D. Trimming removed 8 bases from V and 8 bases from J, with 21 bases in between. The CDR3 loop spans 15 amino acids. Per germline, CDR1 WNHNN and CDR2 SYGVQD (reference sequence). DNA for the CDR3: TGCGCCAGCGCTCCCCCTAACCCTCGGAAGGAAAAACTGTTTTTT. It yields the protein CASAPPNPRKEKLFF.